Below, 24 T cell receptor beta chains from the same sample are listed, as sequenced in a study of T-cell reconstitution after alpha-beta-depleted transplantation in children. The authors prepared the TCRbeta library with unique molecular identifiers. TCRdb passed the PCR reads through MiXCR, listing each CDR3 protein once. Of a few hundred thousand distinct CDR3 sequences listed, roughly 27% are singletons. The sample consisted of PBMCs, taken before TCRalphabeta/CD19-depleted stem cell transplant. The receptor set was obtained from a boy under two years old with Wiskott-Aldrich syndrome, due to receive a stem cell transplant.

The chain is built from TRBV12-3 or TRBV12-4 and TRBJ2-3; 8 bases fit TRBD2. After removal of 2 bases from V and 6 bases from J, the junction contained 10 bases not matched to a gene. CDR3 length equals 16 residues. The CDR3 nucleotides are TGTGCCAGCAGTTTAAGGATAGCGGGATACACCGATACGCAGTATTTT. It encodes CASSLRIAGYTDTQYF.

Notes on this clonotype: A read error may produce the germline difference seen at one junction end. The V and J genes are TRBV7-8 and TRBJ2-1; 7 nucleotides agree with TRBD1. This CDR3 is built from 12 residues. CDR1 and CDR2 from the germline V gene are SGHVS and FQNEAQ. The DNA of the CDR3 is TGTGCCAGCAGCACACGACAGGGAGAGTTGATTTTC. It yields the protein CASSTRQGELIF.

This clonotype showed up many times. The chain has TRBV7-2 and TRBJ2-3; a possible D gene is TRBD2 (5 bases). CDR3 size: 14 residues. Germline V gene sequence: CDR1 SGHTA, CDR2 FQGNSA. V gave up 1 base and J gave up 1 base, with 6 bases separating them. The CDR3 DNA sequence: TGTGCCAGCAGCTTAGGGACTCGCACAGATACGCAGTATTTT. Its protein product is CASSLGTRTDTQYF.

The gene calls are TRBV5-1 and TRBJ2-1; maybe TRBD2 (6 bases). The CDR3 runs to 14 residues. CDR1 and CDR2 (germline): SGHRS, YFSETQ. The V end lost 4 bases, the J end lost 5 bases, and 13 bases lay between the germline ends. The CDR3: CASSNGTANNEQFF. The CDR3 region has the DNA TGCGCCAGCAGCAACGGGACTGCTAACAATGAGCAGTTCTTC.

This clonotype was seen a few times. The chain recombines TRBV5-1 with TRBJ2-1, with 7 bases matching TRBD2. Trimming cost V 0 bases and J 5 bases; bases outside gene matches: 2. Germline values: CDR1 SGHRS, CDR2 YFSETQ. The length of the CDR3 is 14 residues. The CDR3 coding sequence is TGCGCCAGCAGCTTGGTTCTAGCGGACAATGAGCAGTTCTTC. Amino acid sequence: CASSLVLADNEQFF. Full variable domain (rest looked up from reference TRBV5-1 and TRBJ2-1): KAGVTQTPRYLIKTRGQQVTLSCSPISGHRSVSWYQQTPGQGLQFLFEYFSETQRNKGNFPGRFSGRQFSNSRSEMNVSTLELGDSALYLCASSLVLADNEQFFGPGTRLTVL.

This chain uses TRBV5-1 with TRBJ1-1; no reliable D call. The germline V and J ends were trimmed by 0 bases and 3 bases, with 6 bases remaining between them. Looked up from germline, CDR1 is SGHRS and CDR2 is YFSETQ. The CDR3 length is 13 residues. As DNA, the CDR3 is TGCGCCAGCAGCTTGGCTACTGACACTGAAGCTTTCTTT. This gives the protein CASSLATDTEAFF.

This clonotype was detected only once. The J gene is TRBJ2-7, the V gene TRBV7-2, with D maybe TRBD2 (6 bases). The CDR3 contains 16 residues. Deletions cut 2 bases from V and 2 bases from J, with 16 bases between. Germline CDR1 reads SGHTA; CDR2 reads FQGNSA. CDR3 loop: CASSLLAQLAAYEQYF. CDR3 DNA: TGTGCCAGCAGCTTATTAGCCCAACTAGCCGCCTACGAGCAGTACTTC. Using reference TRBV7-2 and TRBJ2-7 for the parts outside the CDR3, the full variable domain is GAGVSQSPSNKVTEKGKDVELRCDPISGHTALYWYRQSLGQGLEFLIYFQGNSAPDKSGLPSDRFSAERTGGSVSTLTIQRTQQEDSAVYLCASSLLAQLAAYEQYFGPGTRLTVT.

This clonotype appeared a few times. The chain links TRBV29-1 to TRBJ1-4; D not resolved. The CDR3 is 11 amino acids. Germline lookup yields CDR1 SQVTM and CDR2 ANQGSEA. Trimming stripped 3 bases from V and 6 bases from J, with 5 bases between. In DNA, the CDR3 is TGCAGCGTTGATATCGATGAAAAACTGTTTTTT. Translated, it gives CSVDIDEKLFF.

The rearrangement joins TRBV12-3 or TRBV12-4 to TRBJ2-7; D perhaps matches TRBD2 (5 bases). The CDR3 totals 14 residues. V was shortened by 3 bases and J by 2 bases, with 11 bases between the two germline ends. The CDR3 sequence is CASSFSAETYEQYF. CDR3 nucleotides: TGTGCCAGCAGTTTCTCAGCGGAGACCTACGAGCAGTACTTC.

This clonotype was observed a few times. The chain joins TRBV20-1 to TRBJ2-1; D remains unclear. The CDR3 covers 10 residues. Trimming removed 6 bases at V and 8 bases at J, with 8 bases between. Looked up from germline, CDR1 is DFQATT and CDR2 is SNEGSKA (reference sequence). The CDR3 DNA reads as TGCAGTGCCCATAACGATGAGCAGTTCTTC. This codes for CSAHNDEQFF.

This clonotype was found a few times. The rearrangement links TRBV5-1 to TRBJ1-1; D gene unclear. The V gene's germline CDR1 is SGHRS and CDR2 YFSETQ. Trimming took off 3 bases at V and 1 base at J, with 7 bases between the two ends. The CDR3 has 13 residues. The chain's CDR3 is CASSSFANTEAFF. In DNA, the CDR3 is TGCGCCAGCAGCTCTTTTGCGAACACTGAAGCTTTCTTT.

This chain joins TRBV10-3 and TRBJ2-7; D unclear. Trimming left V 7 bases short and J 5 bases short, with 12 bases between. The germline CDR1 and CDR2 sequences are ENHRY and SYGVKD. The CDR3 totals 12 residues. The DNA of the CDR3 is TGTGCCATCAAGGACCTTCGGGACGAGCAGTACTTC. Residues: CAIKDLRDEQYF.

The rearrangement joins TRBV20-1 to TRBJ1-5; no clear D gene. Germline CDR1 and CDR2: DFQATT and SNEGSKA (reference sequence). The germline V and J ends were trimmed by 4 bases and 3 bases, with 10 bases remaining between them. CDR3 length: 13 residues. CDR3 coding DNA: TGCAGTGCTATCCGTCAGGACAATCAGCCCCAGCATTTT. Its translation is CSAIRQDNQPQHF.

This clonotype showed up just a few times. The chain is built from TRBV28 and TRBJ2-7; D is possibly TRBD2 (6 bases). This CDR3 contains 14 residues. The germline V gene encodes CDR1 MDHEN and CDR2 SYDVKM. Trimming took 3 bases from V and 1 from J, leaving 10 bases between them. The CDR3 is CASSLRGISYEQYF. The DNA for the CDR3 is TGTGCCAGCAGTTTGCGCGGGATATCCTACGAGCAGTACTTC.

This rearrangement joins TRBV27 to TRBJ2-2; TRBD2 aligns across 9 bases. Germline CDR1 MNHEY, CDR2 SMNVEV (reference sequence). This CDR3 contains 15 residues. V shed 5 bases, J shed 6 bases, and the junction held 7 bases outside the gene matches. The chain's CDR3 is CASSILAGAAGELFF. CDR3 in DNA: TGTGCCAGCAGTATTTTAGCGGGAGCGGCCGGGGAGCTGTTTTTT.

The chain combines TRBV5-5 with TRBJ2-4; perhaps TRBD1 as D (5 bases). The CDR3 contains 16 residues. CDR1 is SGHKS, CDR2 YYEKEE, per germline (reference sequence). The V gene lost 3 bases and the J gene lost 6 bases, with 19 bases spanning the gap. This CDR3 reads CASSSVTVGIANIQYF. The CDR3 DNA reads TGTGCCAGCAGCTCCGTGACAGTAGGGATAGCAAACATTCAGTACTTC.

A few counts support this clonotype. One end of the junction fails to match germline, which may point to a read error. The chain has TRBV5-1 and TRBJ2-1; TRBD2 matches 11 bases. The CDR3 sequence is 15 residues long. Germline CDR1 and CDR2: SGHRS and YFSETQ. In nucleotides, the CDR3 is TGCGCCAGCAGCTTGTTAGCGGGAGGGGGCTACAATGAGCAGTTC. This codes for CASSLLAGGGYNEQF.

V and J are TRBV18 and TRBJ2-6; D possibly uses TRBD1 or TRBD2 (5 bases each). Germline assignment: CDR1 KGHSH and CDR2 LQKENI. The CDR3 runs to 12 residues. Trimming left V 3 bases short and J 11 bases short, with 8 bases between. CDR3 sequence (DNA): TGTGCCAGCTCACCGAAGGGACACGTCCTGACTTTC. Residues: CASSPKGHVLTF. The full variable domain, rest sourced from reference TRBV18 and TRBJ2-6, is NAGVMQNPRHLVRRRGQEARLRCSPMKGHSHVYWYRQLPEEGLKFMVYLQKENIIDESGMPKERFSAEFPKEGPSILRIQQVVRGDSAAYFCASSPKGHVLTFGAGSRLTVL.

The rearrangement uses TRBV5-5 and TRBJ2-7, with 8 bases that match TRBD1. This CDR3 has 16 amino acids. Losses at the gene ends were 4 bases for V and 0 bases for J; bases not matched to a gene: 9. Germline values: CDR1 SGHKS, CDR2 YYEKEE (reference sequence). The CDR3 sequence is CASSVSGGQVSYEQYF. Written as DNA, the CDR3 is TGTGCCAGCAGCGTCTCCGGGGGACAGGTCTCCTACGAGCAGTACTTC.

This clonotype was counted once. This chain joins TRBV20-1 and TRBJ2-1; 9 bases align to TRBD2. J was trimmed by 5 bases and V by 6 bases; bases with no gene match: 14. Germline CDR1 and CDR2: DFQATT and SNEGSKA (reference sequence). The CDR3 covers 16 residues. As DNA, the CDR3 is TGCAGTGCCACGAAAGGTCTAAGCGGGAGGAACAATGAGCAGTTCTTC. The encoded protein is CSATKGLSGRNNEQFF.

This chain connects TRBV7-9 to TRBJ2-2; no definite D call. CDR3 length equals 15 residues. CDR1 SEHNR and CDR2 FQNEAQ come from the germline V gene (reference sequence). The V end was cut by 2 bases, the J end by 5 bases, with 12 bases between. Written as DNA, the CDR3 is TGTGCCAGCAGCTTACTCGGCAGTCGGACCGGGGAGCTGTTTTTT. Protein: CASSLLGSRTGELFF.

The V call is TRBV7-3, the J call TRBJ2-1, with a weak D call TRBD1 (6 bases). V was trimmed by 1 base and J by 6 bases, leaving 22 bases between them. From germline, CDR1 is SGHTA and CDR2 FQGTGA. This CDR3 spans 18 amino acids. The CDR3 DNA sequence: TGTGCCAGCAGCTTAAGCCCCCACAGAACAGGGTTTTTCAATGAGCAGTTCTTC. This encodes CASSLSPHRTGFFNEQFF.

The V gene is TRBV5-1, the J gene TRBJ2-2; TRBD2 is a possible D gene (6 bases). CDR3 length: 18 residues. The V and J ends lost 3 bases and 4 bases respectively, with 22 bases between them. Germline values: CDR1 SGHRS, CDR2 YFSETQ. This chain's CDR3 is CASSYLPPPGLTTGELFF. For the CDR3, the DNA is TGCGCCAGCAGCTACCTACCTCCCCCGGGACTTACCACCGGGGAGCTGTTTTTT.

A few counts support this clonotype. The chain combines TRBV7-2 with TRBJ1-1; D remains unclear. V shed 5 bases and J shed 0 bases, with 13 bases lying between them. The CDR3 length is 15 residues. In germline, CDR1 is SGHTA, CDR2 FQGNSA. The CDR3 is CASSQNPGMNTEAFF. CDR3 DNA: TGTGCCAGCAGCCAGAACCCGGGGATGAACACTGAAGCTTTCTTT.